The 24 T cell receptor beta chains in this list originate from one sample, sequenced in a study of T-cell reconstitution after alpha-beta-depleted transplantation in children. A TCRbeta library incorporating unique molecular identifiers was prepared. MiXCR, applied by TCRdb to the PCR reads, yields one record per CDR3 protein. The sample contains 490,000 or so distinct CDR3 sequences, around 12% of which appear only once. Sequenced here: PBMCs from the stem cell graft donor, sampled from the stem cell graft. The receptors originated from a human donor who donated a stem cell graft to a child with combined immunodeficiency.

Here the CDR3 DNA reads TGTGCCAGCAGCAGGGACAGGGAAGGATCCAAAAACATTCAGTACTTC. Protein product: CASSRDREGSKNIQYF. The rearrangement joins TRBV2 to TRBJ2-4, with 9 bases identical to TRBD1. This CDR3 contains 16 residues. With 6 bases clipped from V and 2 bases from J, the junction kept 8 bases outside the gene matches. Looked up from germline, CDR1 is SNHLY and CDR2 is FYNNEI.

This clonotype was found a few times. The V gene is TRBV11-2, the J gene TRBJ1-2; no firm D call. V shed 5 bases and J shed 2 bases, with 12 bases lying between them. This CDR3 spans 14 amino acids. Germline V gene sequence: CDR1 SGHAT, CDR2 FQNNGV. DNA for the CDR3: TGTGCCAGCAGCCACCCTCGGAGGAACTATGGCTACACCTTC. This gives the protein CASSHPRRNYGYTF.

Concerning this clonotype: A much larger clone differs by one base, so this may be a read error. Since no conserved phenylalanine or tryptophan closes the CDR3, a read error is the likely cause. The rearrangement links TRBV7-3 to TRBJ2-1; 8 nucleotides align to TRBD1. The CDR3 is 15 residues long. Germline CDR1 SGHTA, CDR2 FQGTGA. V shed 4 bases and J 4 bases; nucleotides not matched to a gene: 6. DNA of the CDR3: TGTGCCAGCAGCTCCGGCAGGGGGCTGTACAATGAGCAGTTCTAC. Its translation: CASSSGRGLYNEQFY.

V usage is TRBV12-3 or TRBV12-4 and J usage is TRBJ1-2; TRBD1 matches 11 bases. This CDR3 is 14 amino acids long. J gave up 6 bases and V 6 bases, and 6 bases lay outside the gene matches. In nucleotides, the CDR3 is TGTGCCAGCAGCCCGGGACAGGGGGGGAATGGCTACACCTTC. The encoded protein is CASSPGQGGNGYTF.

This chain uses TRBV7-9 with TRBJ2-7; unclear D gene. The CDR3 is made up of 13 amino acids. V lost 3 bases, J lost 3 bases, and 9 bases lay in between. Germline V gene data show CDR1 as SEHNR and CDR2 as FQNEAQ (reference sequence). The CDR3, as DNA: TGTGCCAGCAGCTTCTCGGCGGACTACGAGCAGTACTTC. Residues: CASSFSADYEQYF.

In its sample, this clonotype was seen a few times. V gene TRBV6-1 combines with J gene TRBJ2-1; 12 nucleotides align to TRBD2. The CDR3 extends over 18 amino acids. Germline CDR1 reads MNHNS; CDR2 reads SASEGT. The V segment lost 7 bases and the J segment 7 bases; nucleotides outside the gene matches: 17. CDR3 in DNA: TGTGCCAGCACTCTCCTGACTAGCGGGGGCCCTGGAAGTAATGAGCAGTTCTTC. Protein sequence: CASTLLTSGGPGSNEQFF.

This clonotype was found many times. CDR3 in DNA: TGTGCCAGCAGCTTAACGGGTCCTGGGACTAGCGGGAGTTATGAGCAGTTCTTC. It is translated as CASSLTGPGTSGSYEQFF. The J gene is TRBJ2-1, the V gene TRBV7-3, with 14 positions matching TRBD2. The CDR3 length is 18 residues. Germline CDR1 reads SGHTA; CDR2 reads FQGTGA. V dropped 0 bases and J dropped 8; count of bases not matched to a gene: 9.

The chain combines TRBV5-1 with TRBJ2-7, with D perhaps TRBD2 (5 bases). The CDR3 totals 13 residues. From germline, CDR1 is SGHRS and CDR2 YFSETQ. Deletions cut 1 base from V and 5 bases from J, with 10 bases between. CDR3 sequence (DNA): TGCGCCAGCAGCTTGCCTAGCATCGACGAGCAGTACTTC. Translated, it gives CASSLPSIDEQYF.

V usage is TRBV12-3 or TRBV12-4 and J usage is TRBJ2-5; 9 nucleotides align to TRBD1. V gave up 6 bases and J gave up 5 bases; unmatched junction bases: 4. CDR3 size: 13 residues. CDR3 sequence reads: CASRQGARETQYF. The CDR3 DNA sequence: TGTGCCAGCAGACAGGGGGCGCGGGAGACCCAGTACTTC.

The chain employs TRBV20-1 and TRBJ2-5; TRBD2 matches 8 bases. CDR1 is DFQATT, CDR2 SNEGSKA, per germline (reference sequence). Losses at the gene ends were 0 bases for V and 5 bases for J; bases not matched to a gene: 8. This CDR3 region has 15 residues. The CDR3 region has the DNA TGCAGTGCTAGAGACCCGGGACTAGTCTCGGAGACCCAGTACTTC. This translates into CSARDPGLVSETQYF.

The chain joins TRBV7-9 to TRBJ1-2; TRBD1 might be the D (6 bases). There are 13 residues in the CDR3. The V and J ends lost 2 bases and 7 bases respectively, with 11 bases between them. Germline-derived CDR1 and CDR2 are SEHNR and FQNEAQ (reference sequence). The CDR3 nucleotides are TGTGCCAGCAGCTTAAAACAGGGACTTGGCTACACCTTC. It encodes CASSLKQGLGYTF.

The rearrangement uses TRBV12-3 or TRBV12-4 and TRBJ2-7, with 9 bases aligning to TRBD2. Trimming removed 7 bases from V and 2 bases from J; junction bases left unmatched: 6. This CDR3 region has 14 residues. The CDR3 is CASTTSGTTYEQYF. For the CDR3, the DNA is TGTGCCAGCACGACTAGCGGTACTACCTACGAGCAGTACTTC.

Comment on this clonotype: Germline is not matched at one junction end, which may reflect a read error. V is TRBV4-1 and J is TRBJ1-4, with D tentatively TRBD1 (6 bases). Germline V gene data show CDR1 as MGHRA and CDR2 as YSYEKL. The CDR3 is 16 residues long. Here the CDR3 reads CASSHGQQGGNEKLVF. CDR3 DNA sequence: TGCGCCAGCAGCCACGGCCAACAGGGAGGGAATGAAAAACTGGTTTTT.

The gene calls are TRBV6-2 or TRBV6-3 and TRBJ2-3; the D gene is possibly TRBD1 (6 bases). Between the trimmed V and J ends, which lost 6 bases and 5 bases, there was a span of 12 bases. Germline values: CDR1 MNHEY, CDR2 SVGEGT. The CDR3 length is 13 residues. The CDR3 sequence: CASRNPGEDTQYF. The DNA for the CDR3 is TGTGCCAGCAGGAATCCAGGGGAAGATACGCAGTATTTT.

This clonotype was detected a few times. The chain combines TRBV29-1 with TRBJ2-1; a weak D match, TRBD2 (6 bases). Trimming shortened V by 7 bases and J by 8 bases, and 9 bases separated the two germline ends. Germline V gene lookup returns CDR1 SQVTM and CDR2 ANQGSEA. This CDR3 has 10 amino acids. The CDR3 DNA is TGCAGCGGGTTAGCGGATGAGCAGTTCTTC. Protein: CSGLADEQFF.

This clonotype was seen many times. The chain has TRBV6-2 or TRBV6-3 and TRBJ2-4; D tentatively reads TRBD1 or TRBD2 (5 bases each). V lost 4 bases and J 0 bases, leaving 13 bases between the germline ends. The CDR3 extends over 16 amino acids. CDR1 MNHEY and CDR2 SVGEGT come from the germline V gene. The CDR3 loop reads CASSFGAQLAKNIQYF. The CDR3 DNA sequence: TGTGCCAGCAGTTTCGGGGCTCAACTAGCCAAAAACATTCAGTACTTC.

This clonotype was observed many times. The J gene is TRBJ2-7, the V gene TRBV2; no clear D gene. V was cut by 1 base and J by 4 bases, with 2 bases left in between. CDR1 SNHLY and CDR2 FYNNEI come from the germline V gene. The CDR3 runs to 11 residues. CDR3 region: CASSEVYEQYF. The CDR3 DNA reads as TGTGCCAGCAGTGAAGTGTACGAGCAGTACTTC.

This clonotype was seen only once. A much larger clonotype is one base distant, so this may be a read error. The V call is TRBV5-4, the J call TRBJ2-7; D call uncertain. Germline CDR1 and CDR2: SGHNT and YYREEE (reference sequence). Between the trimmed V and J ends, which lost 4 bases and 7 bases, there was a span of 15 bases. This CDR3 has 13 amino acids. CDR3 residues: CASSLGPGLEQYF. In nucleotides, the CDR3 is TGTGCCAGCAGCCTTGGGCCAGGTCTTGAGCAGTACTTC.

CDR3 region: CAISEGRGYGYTF. The DNA of the CDR3 is TGTGCCATCAGTGAGGGTCGGGGCTATGGCTACACCTTC. The V gene is TRBV10-3, the J gene TRBJ1-2; unclear D gene. The germline V and J ends were trimmed by 2 bases and 4 bases, with 8 bases remaining between them. Looked up from germline, CDR1 is ENHRY and CDR2 is SYGVKD. The CDR3 is 13 residues long.

This clonotype was counted at least ten times. The chain couples TRBV6-1 to TRBJ2-2, with TRBD2 matching over 12 bases. The CDR3 loop spans 17 amino acids. Per the germline V gene, CDR1 is MNHNS and CDR2 is SASEGT. Unmatched junction bases numbered 11, after V lost 8 bases and J lost 4 bases. This chain's CDR3 is CASLQTSGSWGTGELFF. The CDR3 DNA follows: TGTGCCAGCCTTCAGACTAGCGGGAGTTGGGGCACCGGGGAGCTGTTTTTT.

This clonotype was seen more than once but under ten times. The J gene is TRBJ1-6, the V gene TRBV27; D unclear. The CDR3 runs 13 residues. Trimming removed 6 bases at V and 6 bases at J, with 9 bases between. The germline V gene has CDR1 MNHEY and CDR2 SMNVEV (reference sequence). In DNA, the CDR3 is TGTGCCAGCAGCTCCCCCGGTAATTCACCCCTCCACTTT. Its translation: CASSSPGNSPLHF.

The rearrangement uses TRBV27 and TRBJ2-5, with 7 nucleotides matching TRBD2. V trimming: 6 bases; J trimming: 5 bases; junction bases outside the gene matches: 12. The CDR3 runs 15 residues. Germline assignment: CDR1 MNHEY and CDR2 SMNVEV (reference sequence). The CDR3 nucleotides read TGTGCCAGCAGCTCCCTGGGCCGGGACTATGAGACCCAGTACTTC. Translating gives CASSSLGRDYETQYF.

This clonotype occurred many times. The chain couples TRBV27 to TRBJ2-1; weak D call: TRBD1 (5 bases). The CDR3 contains 15 residues. Per the germline V gene, CDR1 is MNHEY and CDR2 is SMNVEV (reference sequence). Trimming took 3 bases from V and 1 from J, leaving 10 bases between them. CDR3 bases: TGTGCCAGCAGTTTGGGGCCAGCTTCCTACAATGAGCAGTTCTTC. Translating it yields CASSLGPASYNEQFF.

The sample holds a few counts of this clonotype. CDR3 DNA: TGTGCCAGCAGGTTCGGGGGGGCCTCCTACGAGCAGTACTTC. Its protein is CASRFGGASYEQYF. The genes are TRBV7-9 and TRBJ2-7, with TRBD2 matching over 8 bases. Germline CDR1 is SEHNR and CDR2 is FQNEAQ (reference sequence). Germline trimming cut 6 bases from V and 0 bases from J; bases unmatched to any gene: 4. The CDR3 extends over 14 amino acids. Full variable domain (rest looked up from reference TRBV7-9 and TRBJ2-7): DTGVSQNPRHKITKRGQNVTFRCDPISEHNRLYWYRQTLGQGPEFLTYFQNEAQLEKSRLLSDRFSAERPKGSFSTLEIQRTEQGDSAMYLCASRFGGASYEQYFGPGTRLTVT.